This TCR beta chain was captured by sequencing in a study of blood T cell repertoires in COVID-19. Overall study context: Acute and convalescent COVID-19 samples came from the United States, Italy and Spain.

Measured with immunoSEQ multiplex PCR; TCRdb has only the in-frame clones, and not every one. The table has more than 6,500 clones, 88% seen once; the top ten hold roughly a tenth. The CDR3 is 16 residues long. Germline V gives CDR1 MDHEN, CDR2 SYDVKM. The V end was cut by 2 bases, the J end by 2 bases, with 16 bases between. The sequencing sample was made of peripheral blood. This TCR was sampled from a human donor in a cohort sampled during active COVID-19. This sequence joins TRBV28 and TRBJ2-7; tentatively, D is TRBD2 (7 bases). CDR3 protein: CASSLNRGGVTYEQYF. The CDR3 DNA reads TGTGCCAGCAGTTTAAATAGGGGGGGAGTTACCTACGAGCAGTACTTC.